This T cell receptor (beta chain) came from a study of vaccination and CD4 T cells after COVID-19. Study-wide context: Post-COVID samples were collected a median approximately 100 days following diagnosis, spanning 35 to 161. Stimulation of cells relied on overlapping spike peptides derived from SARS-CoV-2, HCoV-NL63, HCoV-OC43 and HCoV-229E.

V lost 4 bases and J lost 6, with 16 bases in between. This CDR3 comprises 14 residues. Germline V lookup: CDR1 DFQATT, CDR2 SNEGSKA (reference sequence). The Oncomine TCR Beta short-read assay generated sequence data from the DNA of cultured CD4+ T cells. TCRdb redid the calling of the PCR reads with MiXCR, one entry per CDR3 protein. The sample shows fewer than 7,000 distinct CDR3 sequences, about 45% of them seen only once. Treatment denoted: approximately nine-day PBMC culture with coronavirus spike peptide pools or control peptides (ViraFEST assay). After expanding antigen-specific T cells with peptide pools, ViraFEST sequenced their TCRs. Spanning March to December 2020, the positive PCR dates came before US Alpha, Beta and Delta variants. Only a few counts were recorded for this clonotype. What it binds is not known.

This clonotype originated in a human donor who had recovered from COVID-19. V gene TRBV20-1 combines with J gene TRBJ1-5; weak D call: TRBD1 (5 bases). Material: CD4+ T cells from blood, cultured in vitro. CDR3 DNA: TGCAGTGCTATACGGGGGAGGGAGTCTCAGCCCCAGCATTTT. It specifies CSAIRGRESQPQHF.